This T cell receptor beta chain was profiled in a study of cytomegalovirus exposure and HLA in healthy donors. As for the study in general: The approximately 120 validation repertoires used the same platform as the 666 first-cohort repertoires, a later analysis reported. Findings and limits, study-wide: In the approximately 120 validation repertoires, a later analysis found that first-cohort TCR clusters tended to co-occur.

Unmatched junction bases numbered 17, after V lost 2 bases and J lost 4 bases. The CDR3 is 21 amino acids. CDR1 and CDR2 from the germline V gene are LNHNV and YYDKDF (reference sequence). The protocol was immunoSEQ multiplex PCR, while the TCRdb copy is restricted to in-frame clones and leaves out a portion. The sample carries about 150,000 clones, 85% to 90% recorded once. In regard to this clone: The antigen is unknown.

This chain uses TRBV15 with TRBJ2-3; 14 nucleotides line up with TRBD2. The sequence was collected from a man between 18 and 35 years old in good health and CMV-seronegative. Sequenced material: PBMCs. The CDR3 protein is CATSRPAAGTSGRGEPDTQYF. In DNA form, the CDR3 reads TGTGCCACCAGCAGACCGGCCGCCGGGACTAGCGGGAGAGGTGAGCCAGATACGCAGTATTTT.